Reported below is one T cell receptor (beta chain). Its antigen is not known. The data belong to a study of T cell repertoires in cytomegalovirus infection. Study-level information: Matching HLA type and CMV infection were both indicated by public TCR beta signatures.

Germline V lookup: CDR1 MNHEY, CDR2 SMNVEV (reference sequence). J was trimmed by 0 bases and V by 5 bases; bases with no gene match: 4. The CDR3 runs to 14 residues. In TCRdb, the reads were re-called with MiXCR into one record per CDR3 protein. The sample lists a few hundred thousand distinct CDR3 sequences, about 18% seen once, with around half in the top ten. General study results and limits: There were HLA-C-restricted CMV-specific TCR beta clonotypes dominating the ex vivo response. Summed frequency of public TCR beta families distinguished CMV carriers with the relevant HLA.

The chain joins TRBV27 to TRBJ2-7; 7 bases agree with TRBD1. The specimen was CD8+ T cells from PBMCs. The origin of this receptor is a human donor in good health (CMV status not recorded). Some clones in this sample may be carry-over from other donors' samples. This CDR3 is CASSAWDSSYEQYF. CDR3 nucleotides: TGTGCCAGCAGTGCCTGGGACAGCTCCTACGAGCAGTACTTC.